This T cell receptor beta chain was obtained from a study of blood T cell repertoires in COVID-19. Whole-study context: Acute and convalescent COVID-19 samples came from the United States, Italy and Spain. In each case, the material was cDNA or gDNA derived from T cells, B-cell-depleted T cells, or PBMCs.

CDR1 is SEHNR and CDR2 is FQNEAQ in the germline V gene (reference sequence). This CDR3 has 13 residues. Losses at the gene ends were 1 base for V and 6 bases for J; bases not matched to a gene: 2. How the authors handled the data: Reference gene primer amplification in the assay estimated nucleated cell counts. Profiling relied on immunoSEQ multiplex PCR, and the TCRdb table lists in-frame clones only, not all of them. For V, J and clone size, that table is used; D and trimming come from the DNA. The sample lists around 340,000 clones, 83% occurring once. The chain links TRBV7-9 to TRBJ2-7; 8 nucleotides line up with TRBD1. The sample taken for sequencing was peripheral blood. The TCR comes from a man aged 25-40 years with active or convalescent COVID-19. CDR3 DNA sequence: TGTGCCAGCAGCTTAGGGACAGGGTCCGAGCAGTACTTC. This translates into CASSLGTGSEQYF.